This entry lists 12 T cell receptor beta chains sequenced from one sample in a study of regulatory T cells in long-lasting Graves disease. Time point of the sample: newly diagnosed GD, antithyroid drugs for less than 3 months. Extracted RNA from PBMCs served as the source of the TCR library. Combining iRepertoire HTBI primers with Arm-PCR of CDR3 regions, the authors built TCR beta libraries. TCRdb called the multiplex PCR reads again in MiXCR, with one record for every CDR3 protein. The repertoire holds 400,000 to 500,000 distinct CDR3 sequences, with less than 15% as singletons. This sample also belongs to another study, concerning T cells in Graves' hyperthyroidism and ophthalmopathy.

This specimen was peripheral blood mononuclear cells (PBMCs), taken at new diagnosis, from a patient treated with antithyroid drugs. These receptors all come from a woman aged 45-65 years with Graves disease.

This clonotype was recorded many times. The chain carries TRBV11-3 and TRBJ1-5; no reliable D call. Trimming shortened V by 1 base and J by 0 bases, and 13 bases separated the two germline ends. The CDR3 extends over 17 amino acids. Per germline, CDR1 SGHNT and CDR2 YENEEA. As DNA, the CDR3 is TGTGCCAGCAGCTTAGGTCCCGGAAGATATAGCAATCAGCCCCAGCATTTT. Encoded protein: CASSLGPGRYSNQPQHF. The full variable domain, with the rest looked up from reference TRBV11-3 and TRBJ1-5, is EAGVVQSPRYKIIEKKQPVAFWCNPISGHNTLYWYLQNLGQGPELLIRYENEEAVDDSQLPKDRFSAERLKGVDSTLKIQPAELGDSAVYLCASSLGPGRYSNQPQHFGDGTRLSIL.

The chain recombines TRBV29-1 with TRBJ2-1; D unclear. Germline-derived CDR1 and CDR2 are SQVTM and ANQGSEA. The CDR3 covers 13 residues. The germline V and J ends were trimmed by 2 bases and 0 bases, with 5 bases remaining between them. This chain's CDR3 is CSVEYGSYNEQFF. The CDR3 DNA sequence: TGCAGCGTTGAATACGGCTCCTACAATGAGCAGTTCTTC.

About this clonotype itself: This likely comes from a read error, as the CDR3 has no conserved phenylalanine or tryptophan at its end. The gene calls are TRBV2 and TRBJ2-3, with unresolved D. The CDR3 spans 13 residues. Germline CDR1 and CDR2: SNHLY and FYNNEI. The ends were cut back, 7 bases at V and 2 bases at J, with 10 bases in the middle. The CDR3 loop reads CASKKEATDTQYI. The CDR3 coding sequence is TGTGCCAGCAAAAAAGAAGCCACAGATACGCAGTATATT.

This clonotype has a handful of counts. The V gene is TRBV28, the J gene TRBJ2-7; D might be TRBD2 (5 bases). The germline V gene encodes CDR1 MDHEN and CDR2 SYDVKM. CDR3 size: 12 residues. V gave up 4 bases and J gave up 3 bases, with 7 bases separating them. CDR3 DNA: TGTGCCAGCAGTTGGGCGGGCTACGAGCAGTACTTC. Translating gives CASSWAGYEQYF.

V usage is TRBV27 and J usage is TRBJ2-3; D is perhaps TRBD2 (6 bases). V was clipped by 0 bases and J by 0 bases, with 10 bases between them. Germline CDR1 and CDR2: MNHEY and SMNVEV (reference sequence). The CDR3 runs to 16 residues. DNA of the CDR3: TGTGCCAGCAGTTTATCAAGCGGGCTAAGCACAGATACGCAGTATTTT. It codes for CASSLSSGLSTDTQYF.

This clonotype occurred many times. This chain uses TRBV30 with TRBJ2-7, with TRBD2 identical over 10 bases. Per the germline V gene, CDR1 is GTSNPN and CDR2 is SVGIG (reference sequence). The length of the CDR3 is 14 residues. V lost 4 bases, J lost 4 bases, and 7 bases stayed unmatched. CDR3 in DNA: TGTGCCTGGACTAGCGGGAGTGGAATGTACGAGCAGTACTTC. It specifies CAWTSGSGMYEQYF.

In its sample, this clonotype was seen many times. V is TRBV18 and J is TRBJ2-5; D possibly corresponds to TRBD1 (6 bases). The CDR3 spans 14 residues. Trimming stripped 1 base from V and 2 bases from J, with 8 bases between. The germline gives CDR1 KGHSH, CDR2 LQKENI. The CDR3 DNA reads TGTGCCAGCTCACCACTGGACAGTCAAGAGACCCAGTACTTC. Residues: CASSPLDSQETQYF.

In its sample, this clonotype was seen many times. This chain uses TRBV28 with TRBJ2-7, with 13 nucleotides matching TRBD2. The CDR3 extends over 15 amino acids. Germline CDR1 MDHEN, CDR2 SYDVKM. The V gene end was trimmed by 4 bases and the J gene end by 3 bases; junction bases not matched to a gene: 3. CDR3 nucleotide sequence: TGTGCCAGCAGTTCCTGGACTAGCGGGAGCTACGAGCAGTACTTC. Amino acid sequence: CASSSWTSGSYEQYF.

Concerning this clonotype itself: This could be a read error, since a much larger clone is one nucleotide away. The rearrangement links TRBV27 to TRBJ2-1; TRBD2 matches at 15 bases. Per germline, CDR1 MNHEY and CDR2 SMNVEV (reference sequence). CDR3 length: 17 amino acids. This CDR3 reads CASGLLGLAGGYNEQFF. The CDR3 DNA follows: TGTGCCAGCGGTTTACTCGGACTAGCGGGAGGGTACAATGAGCAGTTCTTC.

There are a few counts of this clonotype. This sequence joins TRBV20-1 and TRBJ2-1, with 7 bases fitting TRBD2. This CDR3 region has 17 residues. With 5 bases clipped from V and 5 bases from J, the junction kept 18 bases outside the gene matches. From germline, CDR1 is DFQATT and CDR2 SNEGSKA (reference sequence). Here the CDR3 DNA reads TGCAGTGCTCCCCCGGGTGGGGCGGGAGCAGGCCACAATGAGCAGTTCTTC. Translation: CSAPPGGAGAGHNEQFF.

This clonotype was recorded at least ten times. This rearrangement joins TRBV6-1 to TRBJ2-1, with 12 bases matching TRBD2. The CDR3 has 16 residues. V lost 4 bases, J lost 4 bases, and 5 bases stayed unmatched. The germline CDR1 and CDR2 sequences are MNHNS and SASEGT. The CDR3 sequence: CASSGTSGIVYNEQFF. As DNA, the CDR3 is TGTGCCAGCAGTGGGACTAGCGGGATAGTGTACAATGAGCAGTTCTTC.

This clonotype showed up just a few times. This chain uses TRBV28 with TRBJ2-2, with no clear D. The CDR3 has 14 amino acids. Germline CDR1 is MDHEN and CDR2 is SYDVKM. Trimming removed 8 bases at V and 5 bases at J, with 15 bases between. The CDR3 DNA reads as TGTGCCAGCCTCCGTTTGACCTCTACCGGGGAGCTGTTTTTT. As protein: CASLRLTSTGELFF. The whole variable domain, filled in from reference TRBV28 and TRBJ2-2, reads DVKVTQSSRYLVKRTGEKVFLECVQDMDHENMFWYRQDPGLGLRLIYFSYDVKMKEKGDIPEGYSVSREKKERFSLILESASTNQTSMYLCASLRLTSTGELFFGEGSRLTVL.